The clone carrying this T cell receptor (beta chain) was seen ten or more times. It was with unique molecular identifiers that the TCRbeta library was prepared. TCRdb re-analysed the PCR reads in MiXCR, keeping a single row per CDR3 protein. The profile covers under 300,000 distinct CDR3 sequences, with under 14% appearing a single time and roughly a quarter taken by the ten largest. The source of the sample is a study of T-cell reconstitution after alpha-beta-depleted transplantation in children. V lost 7 bases, J lost 1 base, and 13 bases lay in between. The CDR3 contains 14 residues. The specimen was peripheral blood, collected 180 days after TCRalphabeta/CD19-depleted stem cell transplant. V usage is TRBV12-3 or TRBV12-4 and J usage is TRBJ1-1; TRBD1 might be the D (5 bases). The receptor was derived from a male patient under 10 years old who had a stem cell transplant for chronic granulomatous disease, so the T cells may come from the graft donor. CDR3 sequence reads: CASKKGLGNTEAFF. CDR3 in DNA: TGTGCCAGCAAGAAGGGGTTGGGGAACACTGAAGCTTTCTTT.